What follows is one T cell receptor beta chain and its context. This specimen belongs to a study of blood T cell repertoires in COVID-19. Clones were sequenced by immunoSEQ multiplex PCR, and TCRdb holds only the in-frame ones, with some missing. The sample carries 140,000 to 150,000 clones, approximately 87% recorded once. Sequencing was performed on PBMCs or T cells enriched from blood (not recorded which). The receptor's source is a woman aged 25 to 39 with acute COVID-19.

Written as DNA, the CDR3 is TGTGCCAGCAGTTTCGGACTCTACGAGCAGTACTTC. Its protein product is CASSFGLYEQYF. This chain uses TRBV28 with TRBJ2-7; tentatively, D is TRBD2 (5 bases). Trimming pared 3 bases from V and 3 bases from J, leaving 6 bases between. The germline V gene has CDR1 MDHEN and CDR2 SYDVKM. The CDR3 length is 12 residues.